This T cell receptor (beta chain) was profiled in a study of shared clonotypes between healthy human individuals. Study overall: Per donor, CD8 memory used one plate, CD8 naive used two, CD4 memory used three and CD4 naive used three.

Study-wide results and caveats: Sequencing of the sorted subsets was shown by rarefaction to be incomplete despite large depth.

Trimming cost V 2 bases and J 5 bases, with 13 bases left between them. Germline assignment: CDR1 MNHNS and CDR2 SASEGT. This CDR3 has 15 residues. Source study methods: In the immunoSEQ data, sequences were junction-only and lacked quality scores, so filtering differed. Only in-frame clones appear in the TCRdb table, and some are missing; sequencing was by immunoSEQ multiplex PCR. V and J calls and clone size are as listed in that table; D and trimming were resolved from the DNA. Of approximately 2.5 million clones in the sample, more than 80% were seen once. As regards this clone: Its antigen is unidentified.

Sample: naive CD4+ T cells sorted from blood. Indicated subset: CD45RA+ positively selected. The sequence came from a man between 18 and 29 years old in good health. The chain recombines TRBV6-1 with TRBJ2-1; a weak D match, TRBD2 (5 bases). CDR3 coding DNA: TGTGCCAGCAGTGAACAGAACCCGGGAAACAATGAGCAGTTCTTC. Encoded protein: CASSEQNPGNNEQFF.